This TCR beta chain emerged from a study of CD8 T cells in Susac syndrome. After extraction with the RNeasy kit, about 0.45 to 1 ug of the RNA was reverse transcribed using random hexamers. TCR beta CDR3 was amplified by immunoSEQ multiplex PCR. This amplification extended across 54 Vbeta and 13 Jbeta segments. MiXCR was run by TCRdb on the immunoSEQ multiplex PCR reads, yielding one entry per CDR3 protein. The sample includes about 200,000 distinct CDR3 sequences, 85% to 95% of them seen just once. The T cells that were sequenced for TCR beta were CD8+ and CD4+ cells from blood. CDR3 size: 15 residues. With 6 bases removed from V and 1 base from J, the gap between germline ends came to 14 bases. CDR1 MDHEN and CDR2 SYDVKM come from the germline V gene.

Sequenced: CD4+ T cells from PBMCs. This receptor was identified in a human donor in good health. The rearrangement links TRBV28 to TRBJ2-3, with a possible D match to TRBD2 (6 bases). The CDR3 coding sequence is TGTGCCAGCAGCCAGCCCGGAGGGGGCACAGATACGCAGTATTTT. Its protein is CASSQPGGGTDTQYF. The full variable domain, in which reference TRBV28 and TRBJ2-3 provide the parts outside the CDR3, is DVKVTQSSRYLVKRTGEKVFLECVQDMDHENMFWYRQDPGLGLRLIYFSYDVKMKEKGDIPEGYSVSREKKERFSLILESASTNQTSMYLCASSQPGGGTDTQYFGPGTRLTVL.